In its sample, the clone carrying this T cell receptor (beta chain) was seen once. These data come from a study of long-term antiretroviral therapy in people with HIV. Version v3.0 of the immunoSEQ assay was performed at survey level. Sequenced by immunoSEQ multiplex PCR; TCRdb stores in-frame clones only, minus some. The sample carries some 33,000 clones, about 80% recorded once. CDR1 and CDR2 from the germline V gene are KGHSH and LQKENI. The CDR3 runs to 18 residues. V dropped 2 bases and J dropped 0 bases, with 14 bases sitting between them. This specimen was unsorted PBMCs, taken 0.6 years after starting antiretroviral therapy. The chain has TRBV18 and TRBJ2-6; D not certain. This TCR was sampled from a man younger than 35 with HIV. CDR3 DNA sequence: TGTGCCAGCTCACCATATAGTGGCGGCCTCTCTGGGGCCAACGTCCTGACTTTC. Protein sequence: CASSPYSGGLSGANVLTF.